This entry features one T cell receptor (beta chain) sequence. Primers used in a second PCR of roughly 7 to 12 cycles were a sample-barcoded 5' primer and a J-beta primer mix. Via MiXCR, TCRdb re-called the 5' RACE reads, giving one row per CDR3 protein. The top ten hold about two fifths of the sample, which has hundreds of thousands of distinct CDR3 sequences, approximately 59% seen once. This specimen comes from a study of blood T cells in healthy people across ages. The CDR3 covers 16 residues. CDR1 is SGHTA and CDR2 is FQGNSA in the germline V gene. V lost 4 bases and J lost 2; bases outside the gene matches: 10.

This TCR came from a man aged 55 to 70 in good health. The rearrangement links TRBV7-2 to TRBJ1-2; TRBD1 agrees at 7 bases. The sample consisted of blood. The DNA of the CDR3 is TGTGCCAGCAGCTCCTACGCACGACAGGGAAACTATGGCTACACCTTC. Translating it yields CASSSYARQGNYGYTF.